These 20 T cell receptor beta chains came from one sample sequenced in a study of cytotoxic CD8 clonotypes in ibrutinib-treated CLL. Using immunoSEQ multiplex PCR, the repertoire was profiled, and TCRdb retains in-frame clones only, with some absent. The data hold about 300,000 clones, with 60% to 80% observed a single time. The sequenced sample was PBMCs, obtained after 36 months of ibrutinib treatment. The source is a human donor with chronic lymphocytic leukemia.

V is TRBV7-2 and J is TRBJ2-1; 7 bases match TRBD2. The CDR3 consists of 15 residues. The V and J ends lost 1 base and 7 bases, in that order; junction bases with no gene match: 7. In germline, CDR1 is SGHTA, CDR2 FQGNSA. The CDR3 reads CASSLVGMRENEQFF. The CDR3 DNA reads TGTGCCAGCAGCTTAGTGGGGATGCGGGAGAATGAGCAGTTCTTC.

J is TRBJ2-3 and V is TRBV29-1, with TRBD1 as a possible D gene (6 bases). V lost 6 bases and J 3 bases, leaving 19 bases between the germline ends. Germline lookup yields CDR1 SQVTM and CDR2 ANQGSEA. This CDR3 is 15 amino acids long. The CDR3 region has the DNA TGCAGCGTGGACGACATGAAGACAGGAACAGATACGCAGTATTTT. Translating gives CSVDDMKTGTDTQYF.

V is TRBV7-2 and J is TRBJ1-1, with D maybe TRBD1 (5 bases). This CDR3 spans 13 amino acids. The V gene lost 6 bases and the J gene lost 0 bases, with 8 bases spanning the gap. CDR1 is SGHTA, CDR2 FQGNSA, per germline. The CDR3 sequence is CASRGPLNTEAFF. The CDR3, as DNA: TGTGCCAGCAGGGGACCCTTGAACACTGAAGCTTTCTTT.

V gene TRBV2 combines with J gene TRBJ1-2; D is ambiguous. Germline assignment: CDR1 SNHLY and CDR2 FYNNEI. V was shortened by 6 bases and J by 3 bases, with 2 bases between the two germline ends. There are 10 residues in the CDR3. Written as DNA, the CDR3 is TGTGCCAGCAGGGACTATGGCTACACCTTC. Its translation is CASRDYGYTF.

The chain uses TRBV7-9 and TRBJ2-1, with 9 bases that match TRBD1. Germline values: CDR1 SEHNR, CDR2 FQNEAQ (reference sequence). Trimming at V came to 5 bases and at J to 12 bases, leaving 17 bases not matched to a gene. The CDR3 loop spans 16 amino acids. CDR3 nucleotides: TGTGCCAGCAGCCTTAGTTGGGACAGGGTGTCTATTGGGCAGTTCTTC. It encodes CASSLSWDRVSIGQFF.

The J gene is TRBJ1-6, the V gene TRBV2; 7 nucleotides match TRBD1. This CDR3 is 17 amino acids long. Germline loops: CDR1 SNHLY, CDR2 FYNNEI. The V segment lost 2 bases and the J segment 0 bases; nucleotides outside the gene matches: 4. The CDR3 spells CASSERGPNSYNSPLHF. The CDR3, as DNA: TGTGCCAGCAGTGAAAGGGGGCCTAACTCCTATAATTCACCCCTCCACTTT.

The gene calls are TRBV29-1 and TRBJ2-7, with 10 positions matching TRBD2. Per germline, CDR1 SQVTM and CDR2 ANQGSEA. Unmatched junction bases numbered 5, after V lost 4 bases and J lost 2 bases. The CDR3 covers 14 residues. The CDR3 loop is CSVVPSGSAYEQYF. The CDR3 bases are TGCAGCGTTGTCCCTAGCGGGAGCGCCTACGAGCAGTACTTC.

This CDR3 is CASRPQEKGTDTGNTIYF. Here the CDR3 DNA reads TGCGCCAGCAGACCTCAGGAGAAAGGAACCGATACTGGAAACACCATATATTTT. The gene calls are TRBV23-1 and TRBJ1-3; D gene ambiguous. TRBV23-1 qualifies as an ORF whose function is uncertain. The germline V and J ends were trimmed by 6 bases and 2 bases, with 23 bases remaining between them. This CDR3 region has 18 residues.

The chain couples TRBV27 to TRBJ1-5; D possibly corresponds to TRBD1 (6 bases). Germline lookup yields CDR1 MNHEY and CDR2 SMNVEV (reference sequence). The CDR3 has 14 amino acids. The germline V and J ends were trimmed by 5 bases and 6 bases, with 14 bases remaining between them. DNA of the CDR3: TGTGCCAGCAGTCCCCGGGGGGCTCGTCAGCCCCAGCATTTT. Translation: CASSPRGARQPQHF.

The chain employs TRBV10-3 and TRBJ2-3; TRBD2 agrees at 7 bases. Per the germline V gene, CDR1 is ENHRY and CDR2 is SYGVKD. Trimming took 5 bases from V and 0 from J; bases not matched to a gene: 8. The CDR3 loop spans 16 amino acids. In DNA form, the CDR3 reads TGTGCCATCAGTCCGATAGCGGGTGATAGCACAGATACGCAGTATTTT. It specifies CAISPIAGDSTDTQYF.

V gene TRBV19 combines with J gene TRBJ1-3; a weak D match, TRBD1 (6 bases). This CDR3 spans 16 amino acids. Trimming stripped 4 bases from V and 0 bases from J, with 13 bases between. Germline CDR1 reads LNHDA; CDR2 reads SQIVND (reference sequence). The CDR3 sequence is CASSNRDTSSGNTIYF. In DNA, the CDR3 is TGTGCCAGTAGTAACCGGGACACCAGCTCTGGAAACACCATATATTTT.

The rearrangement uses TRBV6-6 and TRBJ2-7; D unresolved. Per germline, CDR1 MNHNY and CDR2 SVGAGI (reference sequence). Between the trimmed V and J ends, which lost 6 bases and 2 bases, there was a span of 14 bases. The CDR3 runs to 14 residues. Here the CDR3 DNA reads TGTGCCAGCAGCAAACCCGGAGCCCCCTACGAGCAGTACTTC. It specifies CASSKPGAPYEQYF.

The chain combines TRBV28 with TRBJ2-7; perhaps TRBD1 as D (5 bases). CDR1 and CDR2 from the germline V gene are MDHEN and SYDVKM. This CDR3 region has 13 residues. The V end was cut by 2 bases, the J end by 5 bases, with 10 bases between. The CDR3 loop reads CASSLTGYDEQYF. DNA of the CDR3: TGTGCCAGCAGTTTAACAGGCTATGACGAGCAGTACTTC. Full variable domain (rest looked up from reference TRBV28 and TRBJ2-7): DVKVTQSSRYLVKRTGEKVFLECVQDMDHENMFWYRQDPGLGLRLIYFSYDVKMKEKGDIPEGYSVSREKKERFSLILESASTNQTSMYLCASSLTGYDEQYFGPGTRLTVT.

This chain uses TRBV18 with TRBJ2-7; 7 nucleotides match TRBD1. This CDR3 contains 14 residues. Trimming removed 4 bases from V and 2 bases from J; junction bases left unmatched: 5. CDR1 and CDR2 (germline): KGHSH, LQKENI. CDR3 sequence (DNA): TGTGCCAGCTCACAAGGACAGGTAACCTACGAGCAGTACTTC. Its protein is CASSQGQVTYEQYF.

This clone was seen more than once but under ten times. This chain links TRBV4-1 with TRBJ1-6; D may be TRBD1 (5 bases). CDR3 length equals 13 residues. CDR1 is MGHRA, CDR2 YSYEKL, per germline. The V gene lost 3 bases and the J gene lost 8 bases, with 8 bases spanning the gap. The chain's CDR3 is CASSQSGYSPLHF. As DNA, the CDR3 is TGCGCCAGCAGCCAGTCAGGGTATTCACCCCTCCACTTT.

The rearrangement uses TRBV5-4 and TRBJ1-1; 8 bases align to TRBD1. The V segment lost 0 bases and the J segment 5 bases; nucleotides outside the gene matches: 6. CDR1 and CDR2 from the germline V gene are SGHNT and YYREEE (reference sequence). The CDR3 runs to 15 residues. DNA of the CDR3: TGTGCCAGCAGCTTGGCCGCGAGACAGGGGACTGAAGCTTTCTTT. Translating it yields CASSLAARQGTEAFF.

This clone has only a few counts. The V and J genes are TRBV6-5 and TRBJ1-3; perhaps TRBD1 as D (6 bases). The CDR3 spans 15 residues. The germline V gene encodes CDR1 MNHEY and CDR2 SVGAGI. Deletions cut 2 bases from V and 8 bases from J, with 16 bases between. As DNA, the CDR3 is TGTGCCAGCAGTTACGGCGGGGGGCGAGAGCACACCATATATTTT. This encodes CASSYGGGREHTIYF.

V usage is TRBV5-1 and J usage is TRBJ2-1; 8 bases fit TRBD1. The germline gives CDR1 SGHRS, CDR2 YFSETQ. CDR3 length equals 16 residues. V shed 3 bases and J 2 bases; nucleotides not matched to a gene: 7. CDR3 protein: CASSSMTGAPYNEQFF. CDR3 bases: TGCGCCAGCAGCTCGATGACAGGGGCCCCCTACAATGAGCAGTTCTTC.

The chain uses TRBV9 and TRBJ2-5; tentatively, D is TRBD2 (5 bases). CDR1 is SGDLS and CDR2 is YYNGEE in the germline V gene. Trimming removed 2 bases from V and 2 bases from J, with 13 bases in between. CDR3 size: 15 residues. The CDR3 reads CASSVSVWEQETQYF. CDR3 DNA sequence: TGTGCCAGCAGCGTTTCGGTGTGGGAGCAAGAGACCCAGTACTTC.

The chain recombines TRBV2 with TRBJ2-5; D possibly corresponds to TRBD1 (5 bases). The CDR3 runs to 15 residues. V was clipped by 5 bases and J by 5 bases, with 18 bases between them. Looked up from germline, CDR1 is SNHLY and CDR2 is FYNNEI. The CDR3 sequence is CASSFPRQLGETQYF. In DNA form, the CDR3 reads TGTGCCAGCAGTTTCCCTAGACAGCTCGGGGAGACCCAGTACTTC.